This TCR beta chain was identified during a study of identical twins. V was cut by 4 bases and J by 4 bases, with 15 bases left in between. Germline lookup yields CDR1 KGHDR and CDR2 SFDVKD. The CDR3 length is 15 residues. TCRdb re-called the 5' RACE reads with MiXCR, one entry per CDR3 protein. Of 410,000 or so distinct CDR3 sequences in the sample, approximately 18% are singletons; the top ten hold 9% to 15%. The chain is built from TRBV24-1 and TRBJ2-5; perhaps TRBD1 as D (6 bases). Source material: naive T cells sorted from blood. This receptor was identified in a man aged 50-60 years in good health. CDR3 DNA sequence: TGTGCCACCAGTGAAATACAGGGATCAGGAGAGACCCAGTACTTC. Translated, it gives CATSEIQGSGETQYF.